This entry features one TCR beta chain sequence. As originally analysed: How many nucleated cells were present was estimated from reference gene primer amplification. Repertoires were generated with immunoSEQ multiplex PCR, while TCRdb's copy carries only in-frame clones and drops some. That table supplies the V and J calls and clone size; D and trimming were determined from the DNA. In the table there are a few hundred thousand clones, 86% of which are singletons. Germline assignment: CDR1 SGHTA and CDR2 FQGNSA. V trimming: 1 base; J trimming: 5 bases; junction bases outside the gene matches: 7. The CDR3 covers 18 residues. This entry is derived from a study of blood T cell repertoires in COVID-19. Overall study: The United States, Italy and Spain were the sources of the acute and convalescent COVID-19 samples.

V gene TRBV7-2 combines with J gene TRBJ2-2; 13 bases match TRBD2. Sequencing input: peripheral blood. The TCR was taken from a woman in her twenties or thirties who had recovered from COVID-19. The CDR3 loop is CASSLGTSGRAYTGELFF. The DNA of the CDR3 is TGTGCCAGCAGCTTAGGAACTAGCGGGAGGGCGTATACCGGGGAGCTGTTTTTT.